The rows below give T cell receptor beta chains drawn from one sample of a study of regulatory T cells in long-lasting Graves disease. MiXCR, applied by TCRdb to the multiplex PCR reads, yields one record per CDR3 protein. The sample lists approximately 380,000 distinct CDR3 sequences; around 21% were seen once. This specimen consisted of peripheral blood mononuclear cells (PBMCs), obtained when the disease was refractory, from a patient treated with antithyroid drugs. The receptors come from a female donor with Graves disease. Each CDR3 is given with its conserved first and last residue. A D gene is named only where the DNA matches it firmly. Rows may omit the clone size; those that give it use once, few, many or a size class.

V	J	D	size	DNA	CDR3
TRBV25-1	TRBJ2-5	-	-	TGTGCCAGCAGTGATTGGTCAGGGGCAAAAGAGACCCAGTACTTC	CASSDWSGAKETQYF
TRBV18	TRBJ2-1	TRBD2	-	TGTGCCAGCTCACCCTACTTACGGGAGGACTACAATGAGCAGTTCTTC	CASSPYLREDYNEQFF
TRBV18	TRBJ1-1	-	few	TGTGCCAGCTCACCAGGGGTTGACACTGAAGCTTTCTTT	CASSPGVDTEAFF
TRBV29-1	TRBJ1-2	-	many	TGCAGCGTTGAGCAGGGGACTATTTATGGCTACACCTTC	CSVEQGTIYGYTF
TRBV28	TRBJ2-7	TRBD1	many	TGTGCCAGCAGTTTGAGGGGGCTTCTTTACGAGCAGTACTTC	CASSLRGLLYEQYF
TRBV13	TRBJ1-4	-	many	TGTGCCAGCAGCTCCTACAACATAGGCGATGAAAAACTGTTTTTT	CASSSYNIGDEKLFF
TRBV30	TRBJ2-7	-	many	TGTGCCTGGACTACTTCCCACGAGCAGTACTTC	CAWTTSHEQYF
TRBV11-2	TRBJ2-7	TRBD1	few	TGTGCCAGCAGCCTAGGACAGGTTCTCCCCTACGAGCAGTACTTC	CASSLGQVLPYEQYF
TRBV7-9	TRBJ2-1	TRBD2	-	TGTGCCAGCAGCATTAGACTAGCGGGAGGCTTTTACAATGAGCAGTTCTTC	CASSIRLAGGFYNEQFF
TRBV2	TRBJ2-7	TRBD2	-	TGTGCCAGCAGTGTATGGCAGGCTGGGGCGGGAGGAACCTACGAGCAGTGCTTC	CASSVWQAGAGGTYEQCF
TRBV20-1	TRBJ1-4	-	-	TGCAGTGCTAGCGGACAGACAACTAATGAAAAACTGTTTTTT	CSASGQTTNEKLFF
TRBV13	TRBJ1-1	TRBD1	-	TGTGCCAGCAGCGCAAGGGACAGGAGAAGCACTGAAGCTTTCTTT	CASSARDRRSTEAFF
TRBV7-2	TRBJ1-1	TRBD1	many	TGTGCCAGCAGCCCGGGACAGGGAAGCACTGAAGCTTTCTTT	CASSPGQGSTEAFF
TRBV14	TRBJ1-2	TRBD1	few	TGTGCCAGCAGAAGGGCGACAGGGAACCCAAAGCTTCGTGGCTACACCTTC	CASRRATGNPKLRGYTF
TRBV12-3/TRBV12-4	TRBJ2-7	-	-	TGTGCCATCGCCGACCCTGGGGGGAACTTCTACGAGCAGTACTTC	CAIADPGGNFYEQYF
TRBV27	TRBJ2-7	-	many	TGTGCCAGCAGTACCCTCCAGGGGTACGAGCAGTACTTC	CASSTLQGYEQYF
TRBV6-2/TRBV6-3	TRBJ1-1	TRBD1	few	TGTGCCAGCAGTACTCGGACAGGGCGGGGCACTGAAGCTTTCTTT	CASSTRTGRGTEAFF
TRBV29-1	TRBJ2-5	-	-	TGCAGCGGGGGGGGGGGGCTGAGGGAGACCCAGTACTTC	CSGGGGLRETQYF
TRBV5-1	TRBJ1-4	-	-	TGCGCCAGCAGCTTGGGGGCGCCAGAAAAACTGTTTTTT	CASSLGAPEKLFF
TRBV20-1	TRBJ2-4	TRBD2	many	TGCAGTGCTAGAGCAGCGGGACTAAACATTCAGTACTTC	CSARAAGLNIQYF
TRBV7-2	TRBJ2-7	-	many	TGTGCCAGCAGCGAGCGGGTAAGCTCCTACGAGCAGTACTTC	CASSERVSSYEQYF
TRBV4-2	TRBJ1-1	-	few	TGTGCCAGCAGCCAAGGGTCCGCGACTGAAGCTTTCTTT	CASSQGSATEAFF
TRBV6-1	TRBJ2-7	TRBD1	few	TGTGCCAGCAGTGAAGGGACAGGGACCTACGAGCAGTACTTC	CASSEGTGTYEQYF
TRBV11-2	TRBJ2-1	TRBD2	-	TGTGCCAGCAGCTTAATGGGACTAGCGAGGGATGAGCAGTTCTTC	CASSLMGLARDEQFF
TRBV5-1	TRBJ1-2	TRBD1	many	TGCGCCAGCAGCAACCCGGGACAGGGGGCAGATGGCTACACCTTC	CASSNPGQGADGYTF
TRBV20-1	TRBJ1-6	-	many	TGCAGTGCTAGAACGGCGTTTACAGCAAATTCACCCCTCCACTTT	CSARTAFTANSPLHF
TRBV4-1	TRBJ2-5	TRBD2	few	TGCGCCAGCAGCCAAGGGACTAGCGGGAGGGAAGAGACCCAGTACTTC	CASSQGTSGREETQYF
TRBV30	TRBJ2-7	-	many	TGTGCCTGGAGTTATTGGGGCAGCGACCACGAGCAGTACTTC	CAWSYWGSDHEQYF
TRBV3-1	TRBJ2-5	-	many	TGTGCCAGCAGCGCCTATCACCAAGAGACCCAGTACTTC	CASSAYHQETQYF
TRBV29-1	TRBJ1-2	-	-	TGCAGCGTTATGTATACCGCGTATGGCTACACCTTC	CSVMYTAYGYTF
TRBV7-9	TRBJ2-7	TRBD1	-	TGTGCCAGCAGCTTAGCGGGGACAGGGCTCGAGCAGTACTTC	CASSLAGTGLEQYF
TRBV6-1	TRBJ2-5	-	-	TGTGCCACCTCAGAGGGAGCCCAGTACTTC	CATSEGAQYF